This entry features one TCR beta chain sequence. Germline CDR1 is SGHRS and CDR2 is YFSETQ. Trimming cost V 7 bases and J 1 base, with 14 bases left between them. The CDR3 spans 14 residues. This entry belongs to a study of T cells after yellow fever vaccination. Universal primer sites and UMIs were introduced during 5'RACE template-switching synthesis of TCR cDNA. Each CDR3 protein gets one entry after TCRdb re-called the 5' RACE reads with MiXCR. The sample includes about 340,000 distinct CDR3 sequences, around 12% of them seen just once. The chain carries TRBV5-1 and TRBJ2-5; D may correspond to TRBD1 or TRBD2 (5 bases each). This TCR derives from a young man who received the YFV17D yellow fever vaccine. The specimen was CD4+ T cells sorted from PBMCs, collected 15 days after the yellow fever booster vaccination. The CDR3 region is CASHGGRTQETQYF. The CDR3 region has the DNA TGCGCCAGCCATGGGGGACGGACCCAAGAGACCCAGTACTTC.